The next 15 T cell receptor beta chains were all read from a single sample in a study of CD8 T cells in ankylosing spondylitis. In TCRdb, the 5' RACE reads were re-called with MiXCR into one record per CDR3 protein. The sample carries some 140,000 distinct CDR3 sequences, approximately 9.2% recorded once. Sequenced sample: synovial fluid, either unsorted or a sorted T cell fraction (not recorded which). Receptor source: a male donor with ankylosing spondylitis.

The rearrangement uses TRBV19 and TRBJ1-1; D is undetermined. The CDR3 is 14 amino acids. Germline-derived CDR1 and CDR2 are LNHDA and SQIVND (reference sequence). V was cut by 4 bases and J by 5 bases, with 14 bases left in between. CDR3 DNA: TGTGCCAGTAGTACGGCGGCACTGAGGACTGAAGCTTTCTTT. Protein product: CASSTAALRTEAFF. Full variable domain (outside the CDR3, taken from reference TRBV19 and TRBJ1-1): DGGITQSPKYLFRKEGQNVTLSCEQNLNHDAMYWYRQDPGQGLRLIYYSQIVNDFQKGDIAEGYSVSREKKESFPLTVTSAQKNPTAFYLCASSTAALRTEAFFGQGTRLTVV.

This chain connects TRBV7-2 to TRBJ2-5; D perhaps matches TRBD1 (6 bases). Per the germline V gene, CDR1 is SGHTA and CDR2 is FQGNSA. The CDR3 spans 15 residues. V was trimmed by 2 bases and J by 2 bases, leaving 12 bases between them. The CDR3 coding sequence is TGTGCCAGCAGCTTACGTACAGGGTTTCAAGAGACCCAGTACTTC. Translation gives CASSLRTGFQETQYF.

This clonotype has a count of ten or more. J is TRBJ2-6 and V is TRBV7-2; perhaps TRBD1 as D (5 bases). The V end lost 5 bases, the J end lost 0 bases, and 11 bases lay between the germline ends. The CDR3 is 16 residues long. The germline CDR1 and CDR2 sequences are SGHTA and FQGNSA. The CDR3 DNA sequence: TGTGCCAGCAGCCCACAGGCTCTCTCTGGGGCCAACGTCCTGACTTTC. As protein: CASSPQALSGANVLTF.

This clonotype was detected ten times or more. The J gene is TRBJ2-1, the V gene TRBV6-2 or TRBV6-3; 10 positions match TRBD2. The CDR3 contains 17 residues. Trimming cost V 5 bases and J 3 bases; bases outside gene matches: 10. Looked up from germline, CDR1 is MNHEY and CDR2 is SVGEGT. The CDR3 DNA sequence: TGTGCCAGCAGTCCGAAAGCAGCGGGGGGGGTCTACAATGAGCAGTTCTTC. It specifies CASSPKAAGGVYNEQFF.

This clonotype was seen ten or more times. V gene TRBV7-9 combines with J gene TRBJ1-5; D uncertain. V was clipped by 1 base and J by 5 bases, with 6 bases between them. Per the germline V gene, CDR1 is SEHNR and CDR2 is FQNEAQ (reference sequence). The CDR3 length is 13 residues. DNA of the CDR3: TGTGCCAGCAGCTTAGGCAGGCATCAGCCCCAGCATTTT. It yields the protein CASSLGRHQPQHF.

Sample share makes this clonotype medium-sized. V and J are TRBV7-2 and TRBJ2-3; D gene unclear. CDR1 is SGHTA and CDR2 is FQGNSA in the germline V gene. The CDR3 extends over 14 amino acids. Trimming removed 5 bases from V and 2 bases from J, with 11 bases in between. CDR3 sequence (DNA): TGTGCCAGCAGCCCAAGGCTTTTCACAGATACGCAGTATTTT. It specifies CASSPRLFTDTQYF.

This clonotype was detected many times. The chain joins TRBV28 to TRBJ2-1; 11 bases agree with TRBD2. This CDR3 has 20 residues. Germline V gene lookup returns CDR1 MDHEN and CDR2 SYDVKM. The V segment lost 3 bases and the J segment 2 bases; nucleotides outside the gene matches: 15. The CDR3 protein is CASSFLPGSGRAGAYNEQFF. CDR3 coding DNA: TGTGCCAGCAGTTTTCTTCCGGGTAGCGGGAGGGCCGGGGCCTACAATGAGCAGTTCTTC.

In its sample, this clonotype was seen many times. The chain is built from TRBV5-6 and TRBJ2-3; 8 bases are a match to TRBD2. This CDR3 is 17 amino acids long. J lost 6 bases, V lost 2 bases, and 14 bases had no gene match. The germline CDR1 and CDR2 sequences are SGHDT and YYEEEE. Here the CDR3 reads CASSLATSGGGGDTQYF. CDR3 bases: TGTGCCAGCAGCTTAGCCACTAGCGGAGGAGGTGGGGATACGCAGTATTTT.

This clonotype was picked up many times. The chain uses TRBV28 and TRBJ1-3; 8 positions match TRBD1. The V gene end was trimmed by 7 bases and the J gene end by 1 base; junction bases not matched to a gene: 6. The CDR3 totals 15 residues. Germline V CDR1 and CDR2: MDHEN, SYDVKM. In DNA form, the CDR3 reads TGTGCCAGCAACCCAGGGGGCTGGTCTGGAAACACCATATATTTT. Its translation: CASNPGGWSGNTIYF.

This clonotype was counted only a few times. For the CDR3, the DNA is TGTGCCGGGGGGGGGATAAGGACTGAAGCTTTCTTT. Amino acid sequence: CAGGGIRTEAFF. The chain combines TRBV2 with TRBJ1-1, with TRBD1 as a possible D gene (5 bases). The CDR3 runs 12 residues. Trimming removed 11 bases at V and 5 bases at J, with 15 bases between. Germline lookup yields CDR1 SNHLY and CDR2 FYNNEI.

This clonotype was counted many times. The rearrangement uses TRBV6-1 and TRBJ1-1; D not certain. The CDR3 extends over 11 amino acids. CDR1 and CDR2 (germline): MNHNS, SASEGT. V was pared by 6 bases and J by 3 bases, with 5 bases between. The DNA for the CDR3 is TGTGCCAGCAGGGATTACACTGAAGCTTTCTTT. This encodes CASRDYTEAFF.

This clonotype appeared many times. This chain joins TRBV21-1 and TRBJ2-7; no DNA check was done on the table's D call, TRBD1. TRBV21-1 is a pseudogene locus. The CDR3 length is 14 residues. This CDR3 is CASSKATGYYEQYF. The CDR3 nucleotides read TGTGCCAGCAGCAAAGCAACAGGTTACTACGAGCAGTACTTC.

This clonotype was seen at least ten times. The chain couples TRBV10-3 to TRBJ1-2; D is unresolved. V lost 4 bases to trimming and J lost 2 bases, with 5 bases between them. This CDR3 has 12 amino acids. Per germline, CDR1 ENHRY and CDR2 SYGVKD. The CDR3 here is CAISGPNYGYTF. DNA for the CDR3: TGTGCCATCAGTGGACCGAACTATGGCTACACCTTC.

This clonotype has more than one count but fewer than ten. V usage is TRBV5-1 and J usage is TRBJ2-3; perhaps TRBD2 as D (5 bases). Germline lookup yields CDR1 SGHRS and CDR2 YFSETQ. The germline V and J ends were trimmed by 0 bases and 8 bases, with 7 bases remaining between them. The CDR3 consists of 12 residues. The CDR3 sequence is CASSLDEGTQYF. CDR3 DNA: TGCGCCAGCAGCTTGGATGAGGGTACGCAGTATTTT.

This clonotype was seen ten or more times. The CDR3 is CASAGTTSNTGELFF. As DNA, the CDR3 is TGTGCCAGCGCCGGGACGACCTCGAACACCGGGGAGCTGTTTTTT. V usage is TRBV3-1 and J usage is TRBJ2-2, with D perhaps assigned TRBD1 or TRBD2 (5 bases each). V was pared by 8 bases and J by 0 bases, with 13 bases between. The germline V gene encodes CDR1 LGHDT and CDR2 YNNKEL (reference sequence). CDR3 length: 15 amino acids.